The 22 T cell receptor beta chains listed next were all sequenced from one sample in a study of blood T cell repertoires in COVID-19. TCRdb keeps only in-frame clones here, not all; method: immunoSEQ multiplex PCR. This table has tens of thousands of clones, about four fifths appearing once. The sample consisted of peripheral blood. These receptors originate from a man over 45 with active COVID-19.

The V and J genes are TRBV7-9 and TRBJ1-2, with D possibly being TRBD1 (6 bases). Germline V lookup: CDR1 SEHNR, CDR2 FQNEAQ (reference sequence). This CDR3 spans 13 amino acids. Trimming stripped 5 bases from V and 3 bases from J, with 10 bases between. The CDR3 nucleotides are TGTGCCAGCAGCAAACAGGGCTACTATGGCTACACCTTC. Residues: CASSKQGYYGYTF.

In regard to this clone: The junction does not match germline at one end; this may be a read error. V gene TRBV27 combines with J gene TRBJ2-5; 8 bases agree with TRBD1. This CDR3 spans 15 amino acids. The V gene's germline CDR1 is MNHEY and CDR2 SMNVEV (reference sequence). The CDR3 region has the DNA TGTGCCAGCAGTATATCGACAGGGGCCGGGCAGACCCAGTACTTC. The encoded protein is CASSISTGAGQTQYF.

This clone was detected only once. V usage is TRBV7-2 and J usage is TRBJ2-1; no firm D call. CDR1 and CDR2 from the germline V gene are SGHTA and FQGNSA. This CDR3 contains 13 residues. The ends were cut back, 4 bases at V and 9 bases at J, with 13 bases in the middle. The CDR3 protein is CASSSSGIAEQFF. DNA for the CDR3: TGTGCCAGCAGCTCGTCCGGCATAGCTGAGCAGTTCTTC.

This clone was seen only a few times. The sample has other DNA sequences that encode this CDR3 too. CDR3 region: CASSQGWGGTDTQYF. CDR3 DNA: TGTGCCAGCAGCCAAGGATGGGGAGGGACAGATACGCAGTATTTT. This rearrangement joins TRBV3-1 (or the pseudogene TRBV3-2) to TRBJ2-3, with 7 nucleotides matching TRBD2. This CDR3 has 15 residues. Germline CDR1 LGHDT, CDR2 YNNKEL (reference sequence). V was clipped by 1 base and J by 3 bases; unmatched bases: 4.

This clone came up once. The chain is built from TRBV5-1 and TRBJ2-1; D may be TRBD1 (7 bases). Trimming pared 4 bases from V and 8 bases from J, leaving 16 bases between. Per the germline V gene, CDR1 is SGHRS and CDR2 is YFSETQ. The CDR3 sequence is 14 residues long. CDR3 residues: CASSRQGGGDEQFF. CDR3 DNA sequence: TGCGCCAGCAGCAGGCAGGGGGGTGGGGATGAGCAGTTCTTC.

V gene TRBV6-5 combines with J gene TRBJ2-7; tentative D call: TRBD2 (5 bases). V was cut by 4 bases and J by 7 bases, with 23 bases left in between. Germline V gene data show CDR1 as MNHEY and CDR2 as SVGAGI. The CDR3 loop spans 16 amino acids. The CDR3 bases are TGTGCCAGCAGTTCGTTTTACATAGGGAGTGAGGGAGAGCAGTACTTC. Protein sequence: CASSSFYIGSEGEQYF.

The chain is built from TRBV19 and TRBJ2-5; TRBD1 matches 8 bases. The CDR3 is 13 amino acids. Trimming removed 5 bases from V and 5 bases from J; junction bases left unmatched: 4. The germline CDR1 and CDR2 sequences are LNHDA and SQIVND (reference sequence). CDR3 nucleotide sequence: TGTGCCAGTAGTGCAGGGGGCGCGGAGACCCAGTACTTC. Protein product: CASSAGGAETQYF. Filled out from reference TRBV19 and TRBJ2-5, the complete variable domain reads DGGITQSPKYLFRKEGQNVTLSCEQNLNHDAMYWYRQDPGQGLRLIYYSQIVNDFQKGDIAEGYSVSREKKESFPLTVTSAQKNPTAFYLCASSAGGAETQYFGPGTRLLVL.

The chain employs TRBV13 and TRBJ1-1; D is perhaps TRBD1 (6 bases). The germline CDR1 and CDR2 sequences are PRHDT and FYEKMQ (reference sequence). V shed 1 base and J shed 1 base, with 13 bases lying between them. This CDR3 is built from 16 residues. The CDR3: CASSLAGQIWNTEAFF. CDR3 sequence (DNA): TGTGCCAGCAGCTTAGCTGGACAGATTTGGAACACTGAAGCTTTCTTT.

The CDR3 region is CASARGIEPYEQYF. The CDR3 bases are TGCGCCAGCGCCCGGGGGATCGAACCCTACGAGCAGTACTTC. The rearrangement uses TRBV5-1 and TRBJ2-7; TRBD2 is a possible D gene (6 bases). V was shortened by 7 bases and J by 2 bases, with 16 bases between the two germline ends. This CDR3 has 14 amino acids. Germline V gene sequence: CDR1 SGHRS, CDR2 YFSETQ.

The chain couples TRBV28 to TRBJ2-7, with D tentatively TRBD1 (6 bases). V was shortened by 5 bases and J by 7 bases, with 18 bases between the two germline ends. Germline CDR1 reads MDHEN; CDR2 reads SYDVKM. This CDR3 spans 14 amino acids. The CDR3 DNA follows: TGTGCCAGCAGTGTGACAGGCGTCTTGGGGGAGCAGTACTTC. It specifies CASSVTGVLGEQYF.

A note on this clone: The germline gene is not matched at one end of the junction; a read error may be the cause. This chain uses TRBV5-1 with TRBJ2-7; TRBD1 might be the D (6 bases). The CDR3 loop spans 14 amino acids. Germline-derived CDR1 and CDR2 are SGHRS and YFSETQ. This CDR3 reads CASRLGANSYEQYF. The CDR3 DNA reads TGCGCCAGCAGGTTGGGGGCCAACTCCTACGAGCAGTACTTC. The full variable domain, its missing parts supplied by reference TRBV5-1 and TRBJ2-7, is KAGVTQTPRYLIKTRGQQVTLSCSPISGHRSVSWYQQTPGQGLQFLFEYFSETQRNKGNFPGRFSGRQFSNSRSEMNVSTLELGDSALYLCASRLGANSYEQYFGPGTRLTVT.

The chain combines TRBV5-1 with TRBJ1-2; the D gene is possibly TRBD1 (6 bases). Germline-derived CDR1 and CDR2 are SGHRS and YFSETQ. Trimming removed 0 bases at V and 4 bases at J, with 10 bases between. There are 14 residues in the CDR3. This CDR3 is CASSLVGGGYGYTF. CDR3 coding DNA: TGCGCCAGCAGCTTGGTAGGGGGTGGCTATGGCTACACCTTC.

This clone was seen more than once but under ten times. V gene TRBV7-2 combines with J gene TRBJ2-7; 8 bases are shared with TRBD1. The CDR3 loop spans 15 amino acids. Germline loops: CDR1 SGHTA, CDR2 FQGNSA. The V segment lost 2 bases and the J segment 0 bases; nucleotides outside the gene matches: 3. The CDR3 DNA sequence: TGTGCCAGCAGCTTATGGGGACAGGCCTCCTACGAGCAGTACTTC. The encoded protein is CASSLWGQASYEQYF.

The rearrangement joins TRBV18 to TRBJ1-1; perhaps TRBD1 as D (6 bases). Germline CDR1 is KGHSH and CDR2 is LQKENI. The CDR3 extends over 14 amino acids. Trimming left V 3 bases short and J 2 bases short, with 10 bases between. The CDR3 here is CASSPQGQNTEAFF. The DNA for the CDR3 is TGTGCCAGCTCACCCCAGGGACAAAACACTGAAGCTTTCTTT.

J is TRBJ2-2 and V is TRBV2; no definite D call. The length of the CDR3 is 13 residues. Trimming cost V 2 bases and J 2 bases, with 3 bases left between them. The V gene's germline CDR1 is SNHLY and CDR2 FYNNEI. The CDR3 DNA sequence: TGTGCCAGCAGTGAATCAAACACCGGGGAGCTGTTTTTT. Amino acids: CASSESNTGELFF. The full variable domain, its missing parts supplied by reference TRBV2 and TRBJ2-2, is EPEVTQTPSHQVTQMGQEVILRCVPISNHLYFYWYRQILGQKVEFLVSFYNNEISEKSEIFDDQFSVERPDGSNFTLKIRSTKLEDSAMYFCASSESNTGELFFGEGSRLTVL.

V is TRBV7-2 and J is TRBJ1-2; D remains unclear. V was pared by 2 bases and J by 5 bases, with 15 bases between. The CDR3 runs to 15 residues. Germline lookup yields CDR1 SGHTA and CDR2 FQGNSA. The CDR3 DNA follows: TGTGCCAGCAGCTTACAGACTCCGCCGTTTTATGGCTACACCTTC. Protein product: CASSLQTPPFYGYTF. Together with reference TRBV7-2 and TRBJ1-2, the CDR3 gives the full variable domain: GAGVSQSPSNKVTEKGKDVELRCDPISGHTALYWYRQSLGQGLEFLIYFQGNSAPDKSGLPSDRFSAERTGGSVSTLTIQRTQQEDSAVYLCASSLQTPPFYGYTFGSGTRLTVV.

CDR3: CASSVSGGAVNEQFF. DNA of the CDR3: TGTGCCAGCAGCGTAAGCGGGGGGGCCGTCAATGAGCAGTTCTTC. The chain links TRBV9 to TRBJ2-1; 10 bases are shared with TRBD2. J was trimmed by 6 bases and V by 1 base; bases with no gene match: 4. Germline-derived CDR1 and CDR2 are SGDLS and YYNGEE. This CDR3 comprises 15 residues.

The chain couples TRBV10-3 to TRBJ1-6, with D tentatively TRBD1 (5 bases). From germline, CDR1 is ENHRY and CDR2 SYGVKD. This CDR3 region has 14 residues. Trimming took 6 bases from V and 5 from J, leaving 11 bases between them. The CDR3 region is CAIREGRDNSPLHF. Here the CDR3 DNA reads TGTGCCATCAGGGAGGGCAGGGATAATTCACCCCTCCACTTT.

The CDR3 DNA reads TGTGCCAGCAGCTTAGAGGCTAGCGGGGGGACCACAGATACGCAGTATTTT. Its translation: CASSLEASGGTTDTQYF. V usage is TRBV7-2 and J usage is TRBJ2-3; 11 bases fit TRBD2. The CDR3 length is 17 residues. Losses at the gene ends were 1 base for V and 2 bases for J; bases not matched to a gene: 5. Per the germline V gene, CDR1 is SGHTA and CDR2 is FQGNSA.

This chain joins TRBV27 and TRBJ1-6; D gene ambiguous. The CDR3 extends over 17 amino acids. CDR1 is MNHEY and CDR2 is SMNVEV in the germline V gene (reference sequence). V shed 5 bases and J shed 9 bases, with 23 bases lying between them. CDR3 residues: CASSNTEIGGLASPLHF. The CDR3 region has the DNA TGTGCCAGCAGTAACACGGAAATAGGCGGTCTGGCTTCACCCCTCCACTTT.

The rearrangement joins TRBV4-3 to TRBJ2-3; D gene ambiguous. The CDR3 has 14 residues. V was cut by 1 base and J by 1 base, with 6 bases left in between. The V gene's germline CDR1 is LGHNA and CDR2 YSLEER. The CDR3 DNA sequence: TGCGCCAGCAGCCAAGGTCGGGGCACAGATACGCAGTATTTT. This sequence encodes CASSQGRGTDTQYF.

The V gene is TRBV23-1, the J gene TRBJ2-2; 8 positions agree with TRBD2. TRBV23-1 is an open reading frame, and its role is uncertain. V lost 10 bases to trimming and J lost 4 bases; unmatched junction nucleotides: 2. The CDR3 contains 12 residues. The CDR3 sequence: CATSGGTGELFF. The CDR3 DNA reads TGCGCCACCAGCGGGGGCACCGGGGAGCTGTTTTTT.